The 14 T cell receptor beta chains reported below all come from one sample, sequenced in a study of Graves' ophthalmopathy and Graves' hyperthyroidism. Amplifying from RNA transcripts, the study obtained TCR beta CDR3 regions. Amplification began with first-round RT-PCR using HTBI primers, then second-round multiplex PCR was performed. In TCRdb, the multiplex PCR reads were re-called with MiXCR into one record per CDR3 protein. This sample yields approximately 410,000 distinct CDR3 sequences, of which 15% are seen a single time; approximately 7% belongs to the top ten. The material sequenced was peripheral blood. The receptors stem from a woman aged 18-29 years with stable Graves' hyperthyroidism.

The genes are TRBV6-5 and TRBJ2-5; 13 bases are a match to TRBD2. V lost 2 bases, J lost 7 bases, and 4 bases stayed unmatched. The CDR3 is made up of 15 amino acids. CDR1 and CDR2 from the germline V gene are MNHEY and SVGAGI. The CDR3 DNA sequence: TGTGCCAGCAGTTACGGACTAGCGGGAGCGGGGACCCAGTACTTC. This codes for CASSYGLAGAGTQYF.

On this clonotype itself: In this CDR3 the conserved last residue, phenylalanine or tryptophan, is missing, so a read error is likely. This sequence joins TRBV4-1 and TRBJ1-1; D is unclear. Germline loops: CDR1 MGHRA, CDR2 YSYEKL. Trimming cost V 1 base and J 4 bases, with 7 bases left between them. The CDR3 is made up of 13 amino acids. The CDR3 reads CASSQGPVTEAFL. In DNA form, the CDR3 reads TGCGCCAGCAGCCAAGGACCGGTCACTGAAGCTTTCTTG.

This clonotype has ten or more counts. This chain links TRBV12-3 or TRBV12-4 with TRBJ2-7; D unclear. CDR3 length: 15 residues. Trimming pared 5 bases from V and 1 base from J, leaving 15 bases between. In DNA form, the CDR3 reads TGTGCCAGCAGTCCTCAGCAACCGATGTCCTACGAGCAGTACTTC. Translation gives CASSPQQPMSYEQYF.

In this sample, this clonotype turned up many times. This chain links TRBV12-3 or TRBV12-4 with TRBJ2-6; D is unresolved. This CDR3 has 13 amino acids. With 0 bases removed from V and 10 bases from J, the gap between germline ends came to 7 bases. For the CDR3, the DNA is TGTGCCAGCAGTTTAGCAGGGTTGAACGTCCTGACTTTC. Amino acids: CASSLAGLNVLTF.

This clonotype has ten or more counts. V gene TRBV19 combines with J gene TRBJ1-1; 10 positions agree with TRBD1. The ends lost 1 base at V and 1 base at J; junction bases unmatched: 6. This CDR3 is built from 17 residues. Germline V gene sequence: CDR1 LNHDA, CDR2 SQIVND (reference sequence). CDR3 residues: CASSIVDRGRGNTEAFF. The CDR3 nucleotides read TGTGCCAGTAGTATAGTCGACAGGGGGCGCGGGAACACTGAAGCTTTCTTT.

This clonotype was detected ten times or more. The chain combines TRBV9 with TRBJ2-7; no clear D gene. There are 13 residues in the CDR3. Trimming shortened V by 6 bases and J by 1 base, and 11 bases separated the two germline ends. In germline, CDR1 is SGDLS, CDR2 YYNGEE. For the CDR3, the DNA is TGTGCCAGCAACTGGGCCTCTTCCTACGAGCAGTACTTC. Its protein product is CASNWASSYEQYF. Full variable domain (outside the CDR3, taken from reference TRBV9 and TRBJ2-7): DSGVTQTPKHLITATGQRVTLRCSPRSGDLSVYWYQQSLDQGLQFLIQYYNGEERAKGNILERFSAQQFPDLHSELNLSSLELGDSALYFCASNWASSYEQYFGPGTRLTVT.

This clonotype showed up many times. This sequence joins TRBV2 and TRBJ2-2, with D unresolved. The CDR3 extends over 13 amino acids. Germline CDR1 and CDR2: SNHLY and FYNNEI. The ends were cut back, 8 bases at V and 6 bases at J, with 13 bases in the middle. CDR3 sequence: CASETKESGELFF. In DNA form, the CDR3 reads TGTGCCAGCGAGACGAAGGAGTCCGGGGAGCTGTTTTTT.

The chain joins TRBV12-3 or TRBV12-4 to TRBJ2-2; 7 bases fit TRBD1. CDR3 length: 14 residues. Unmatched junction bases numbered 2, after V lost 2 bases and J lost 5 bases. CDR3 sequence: CASSLSQGTGELFF. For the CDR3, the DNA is TGTGCCAGCAGTTTATCACAGGGGACCGGGGAGCTGTTTTTT.

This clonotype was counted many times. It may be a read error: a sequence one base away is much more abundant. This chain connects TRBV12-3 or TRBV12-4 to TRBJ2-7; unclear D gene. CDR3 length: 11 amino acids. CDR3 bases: TGTGCCAGCAGACTCGGCTACGGGCAGTACTTC. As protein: CASRLGYGQYF.

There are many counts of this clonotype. The CDR3 DNA follows: TGTGCCAGCAGTCCCTCTCCAGGGGGGCGTTCACCCCTCCACTTT. This translates into CASSPSPGGRSPLHF. The V call is TRBV27, the J call TRBJ1-6; 7 bases are shared with TRBD1. With V trimmed by 5 bases and J by 9 bases, 10 bases remained unmatched. Per the germline V gene, CDR1 is MNHEY and CDR2 is SMNVEV (reference sequence). This CDR3 region has 15 residues.

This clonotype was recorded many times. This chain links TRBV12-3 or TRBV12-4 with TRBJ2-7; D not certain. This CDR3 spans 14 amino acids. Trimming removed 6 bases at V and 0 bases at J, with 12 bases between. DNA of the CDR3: TGTGCCAGCAGCCCCCTTAGTAGCTCCTACGAGCAGTACTTC. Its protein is CASSPLSSSYEQYF.

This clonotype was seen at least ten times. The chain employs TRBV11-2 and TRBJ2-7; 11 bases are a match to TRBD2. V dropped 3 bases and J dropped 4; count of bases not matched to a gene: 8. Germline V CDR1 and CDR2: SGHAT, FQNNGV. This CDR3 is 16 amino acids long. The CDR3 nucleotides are TGTGCCAGCAGCTTGGGTAGCGGGGGGGCCATGTACGAGCAGTACTTC. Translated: CASSLGSGGAMYEQYF.

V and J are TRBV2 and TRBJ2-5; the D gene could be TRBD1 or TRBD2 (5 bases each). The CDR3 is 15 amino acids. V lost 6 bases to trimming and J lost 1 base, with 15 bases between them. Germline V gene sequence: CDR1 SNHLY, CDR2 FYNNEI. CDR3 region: CASSGEGLIQETQYF. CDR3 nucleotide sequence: TGTGCCAGCAGCGGAGAGGGGCTCATCCAAGAGACCCAGTACTTC. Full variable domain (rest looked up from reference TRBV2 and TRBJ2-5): EPEVTQTPSHQVTQMGQEVILRCVPISNHLYFYWYRQILGQKVEFLVSFYNNEISEKSEIFDDQFSVERPDGSNFTLKIRSTKLEDSAMYFCASSGEGLIQETQYFGPGTRLLVL.

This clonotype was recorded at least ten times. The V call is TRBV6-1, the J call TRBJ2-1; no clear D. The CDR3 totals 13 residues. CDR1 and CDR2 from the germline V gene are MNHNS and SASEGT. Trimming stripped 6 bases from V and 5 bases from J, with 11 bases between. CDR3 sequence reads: CASSKDENNEQFF. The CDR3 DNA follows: TGTGCCAGCAGCAAGGACGAGAACAATGAGCAGTTCTTC.